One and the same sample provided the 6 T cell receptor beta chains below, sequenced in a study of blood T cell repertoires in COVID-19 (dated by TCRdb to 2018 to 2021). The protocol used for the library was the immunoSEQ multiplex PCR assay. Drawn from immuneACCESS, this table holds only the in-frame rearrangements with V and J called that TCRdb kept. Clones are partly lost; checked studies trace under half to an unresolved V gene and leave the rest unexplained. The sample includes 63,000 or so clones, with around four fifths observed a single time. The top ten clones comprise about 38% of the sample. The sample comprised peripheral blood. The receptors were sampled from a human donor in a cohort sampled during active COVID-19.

The CDR3 loop reads CASSFTRGGSYGYTF. In DNA, the CDR3 is TGTGCCAGCAGCTTCACGCGTGGAGGTAGCTATGGCTACACCTTC. This chain uses TRBV11-2 with TRBJ1-2; D ambiguous. CDR3 size: 15 residues. Germline loops: CDR1 SGHAT, CDR2 FQNNGV. Trimming took off 3 bases at V and 4 bases at J, with 15 bases between the two ends.

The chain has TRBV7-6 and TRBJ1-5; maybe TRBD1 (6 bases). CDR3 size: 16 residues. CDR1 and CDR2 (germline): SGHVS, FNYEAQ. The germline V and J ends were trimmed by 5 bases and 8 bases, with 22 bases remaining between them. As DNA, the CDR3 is TGTGCCAGCAGCCCAAACCCAGGGGAATATGGTGAGCCCCAGCATTTT. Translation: CASSPNPGEYGEPQHF.

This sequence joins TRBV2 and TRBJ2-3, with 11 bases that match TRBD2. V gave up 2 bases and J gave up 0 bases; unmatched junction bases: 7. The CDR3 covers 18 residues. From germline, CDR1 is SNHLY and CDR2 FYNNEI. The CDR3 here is CASSEFPPSGGSTDTQYF. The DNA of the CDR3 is TGTGCCAGCAGTGAATTCCCCCCTAGCGGGGGGAGCACAGATACGCAGTATTTT. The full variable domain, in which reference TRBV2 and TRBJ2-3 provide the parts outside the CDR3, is EPEVTQTPSHQVTQMGQEVILRCVPISNHLYFYWYRQILGQKVEFLVSFYNNEISEKSEIFDDQFSVERPDGSNFTLKIRSTKLEDSAMYFCASSEFPPSGGSTDTQYFGPGTRLTVL.

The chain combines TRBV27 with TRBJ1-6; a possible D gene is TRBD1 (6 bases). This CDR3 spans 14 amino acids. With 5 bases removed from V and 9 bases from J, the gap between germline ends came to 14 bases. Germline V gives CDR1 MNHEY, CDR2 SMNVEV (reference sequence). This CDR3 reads CASSPTGLGSPLHF. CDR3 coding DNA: TGTGCCAGCAGTCCTACAGGGCTCGGTTCACCCCTCCACTTT.

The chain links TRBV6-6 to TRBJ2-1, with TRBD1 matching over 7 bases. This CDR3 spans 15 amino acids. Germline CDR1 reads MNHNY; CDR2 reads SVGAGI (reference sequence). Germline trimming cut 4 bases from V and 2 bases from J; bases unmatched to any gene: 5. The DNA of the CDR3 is TGTGCCAGCAGTTTACGGGACAGCCCCTACAATGAGCAGTTCTTC. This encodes CASSLRDSPYNEQFF.

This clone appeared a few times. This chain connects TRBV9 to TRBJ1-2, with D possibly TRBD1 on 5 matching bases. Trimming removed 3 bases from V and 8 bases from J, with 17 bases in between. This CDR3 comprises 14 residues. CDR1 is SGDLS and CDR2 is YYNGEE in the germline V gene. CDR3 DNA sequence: TGTGCCAGCAGCGATGGGGGTAGTCGGGAGGGCTACACCTTC. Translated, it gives CASSDGGSREGYTF.